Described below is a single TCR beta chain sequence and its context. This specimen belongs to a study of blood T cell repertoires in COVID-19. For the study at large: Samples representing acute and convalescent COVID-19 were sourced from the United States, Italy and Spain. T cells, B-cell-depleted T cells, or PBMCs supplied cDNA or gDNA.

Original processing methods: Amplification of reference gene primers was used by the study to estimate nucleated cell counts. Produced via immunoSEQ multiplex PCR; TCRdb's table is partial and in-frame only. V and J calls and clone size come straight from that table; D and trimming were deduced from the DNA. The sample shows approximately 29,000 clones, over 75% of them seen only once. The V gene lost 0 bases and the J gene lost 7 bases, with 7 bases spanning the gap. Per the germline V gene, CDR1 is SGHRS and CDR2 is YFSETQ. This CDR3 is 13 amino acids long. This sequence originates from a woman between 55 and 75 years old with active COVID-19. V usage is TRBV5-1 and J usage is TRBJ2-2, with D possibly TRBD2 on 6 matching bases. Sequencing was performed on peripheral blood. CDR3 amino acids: CASSLDGSGELFF. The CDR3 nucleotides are TGCGCCAGCAGCTTGGACGGGAGCGGGGAGCTGTTTTTT.